The T cell receptor (beta chain) described here comes from a study of T cells after yellow fever vaccination. As for the study in general: Flow sorting relied on CD3, CD45RA, CCR7 and CD95 to obtain EM, EMRA, CM and Tscm memory subsets. Broader study findings: Repertoires obtained by FACS sorting could include abundant clonotypes that entered as contaminants from the bulk population.

Germline CDR1 SQVTM, CDR2 ANQGSEA. V shed 4 bases and J shed 2 bases, with 7 bases lying between them. This CDR3 region has 12 residues. MiXCR, applied by TCRdb to the 5' RACE reads, yields one record per CDR3 protein. This sample has around 56,000 distinct CDR3 sequences, with approximately 5.5% found just once. Sample: PBMCs, either bulk or a sorted T-cell subset (CD4+, CD8+, memory, or dextramer-sorted; not recorded which), taken on the day of the yellow fever booster vaccination. The receptor's source is a man aged 18 to 29 who received the YFV17D yellow fever vaccine. The chain employs TRBV29-1 and TRBJ2-3; TRBD1 is a possible D gene (5 bases). The CDR3 spells CSVGGLTDTQYF. The CDR3 nucleotides are TGCAGCGTTGGGGGCCTCACAGATACGCAGTATTTT.